This T cell receptor (beta chain) was sequenced in a study of cytomegalovirus exposure and HLA in healthy donors. Study information: Earlier sequencing of around 190 million T cells yielded around 120 million unique TCR beta sequences.

General study points: Previous analysis showed most TCR beta V segments were productive about 90% or about 30% of the time. In vitro assays verified that a few CMV-associated chains recognized CMV antigens specifically. Researchers reported in a later analysis that a missense DCLRE1C variant was tied to TCR beta V- and J-gene trimming.

Amplification used 60 Vbeta primers and 13 Jbeta primers. Only in-frame clones appear in the TCRdb table, and some are missing; sequencing was by immunoSEQ multiplex PCR. The top ten clones hold roughly 3% of a sample with about 160,000 clones, over 60% of them seen once. On this clone itself: Its specificity is unknown.

The germline V and J ends were trimmed by 2 bases and 3 bases, with 16 bases remaining between them. Germline V gene lookup returns CDR1 LGHNA and CDR2 YSLEER. The CDR3 is made up of 16 amino acids. Sequences were obtained from PBMCs. The receptor was isolated from a woman under 40 in good health and CMV-seronegative. The genes are TRBV4-3 and TRBJ1-1; D is perhaps TRBD1 (6 bases). The CDR3 sequence: CASSQRGQGWDTEAFF. In nucleotides, the CDR3 is TGCGCCAGCAGCCAACGCGGGCAGGGGTGGGACACTGAAGCTTTCTTT.